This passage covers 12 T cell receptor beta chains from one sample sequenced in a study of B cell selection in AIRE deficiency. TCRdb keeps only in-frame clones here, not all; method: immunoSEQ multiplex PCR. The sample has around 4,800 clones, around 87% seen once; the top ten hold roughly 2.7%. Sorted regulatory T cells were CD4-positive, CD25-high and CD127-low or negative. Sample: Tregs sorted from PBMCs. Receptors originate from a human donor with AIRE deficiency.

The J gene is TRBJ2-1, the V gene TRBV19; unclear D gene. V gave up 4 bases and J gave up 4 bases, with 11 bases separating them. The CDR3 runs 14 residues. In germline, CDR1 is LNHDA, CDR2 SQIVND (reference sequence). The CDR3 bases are TGTGCCAGTAGTAGGGCAGGCCCGTACAATGAGCAGTTCTTC. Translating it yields CASSRAGPYNEQFF.

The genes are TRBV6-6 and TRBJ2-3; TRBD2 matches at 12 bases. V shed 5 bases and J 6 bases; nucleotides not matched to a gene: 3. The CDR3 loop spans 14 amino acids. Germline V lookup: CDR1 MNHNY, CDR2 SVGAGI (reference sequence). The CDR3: CASSPSGGADTQYF. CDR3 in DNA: TGTGCCAGCAGTCCTAGCGGGGGGGCGGATACGCAGTATTTT.

The CDR3 reads CASRETGNYGYTF. CDR3 bases: TGTGCCAGCAGGGAGACAGGGAACTATGGCTACACCTTC. The rearrangement uses TRBV6-5 and TRBJ1-2, with 7 bases identical to TRBD1. V trimming: 6 bases; J trimming: 2 bases; junction bases outside the gene matches: 3. The CDR3 totals 13 residues. The germline gives CDR1 MNHEY, CDR2 SVGAGI.

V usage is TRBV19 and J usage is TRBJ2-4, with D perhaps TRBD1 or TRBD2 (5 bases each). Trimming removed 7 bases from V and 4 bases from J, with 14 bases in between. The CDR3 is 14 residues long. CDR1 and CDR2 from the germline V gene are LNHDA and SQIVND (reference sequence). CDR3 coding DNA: TGTGCCAGTACCCCCACGGGGCGGAAAAACATTCAGTACTTC. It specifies CASTPTGRKNIQYF.

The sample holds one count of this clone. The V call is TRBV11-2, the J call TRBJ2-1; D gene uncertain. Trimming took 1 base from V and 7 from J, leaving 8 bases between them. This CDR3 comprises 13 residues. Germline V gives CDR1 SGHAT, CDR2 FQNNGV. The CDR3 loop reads CASSLGLDNEQFF. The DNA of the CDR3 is TGTGCCAGCAGCTTAGGACTTGATAATGAGCAGTTCTTC.

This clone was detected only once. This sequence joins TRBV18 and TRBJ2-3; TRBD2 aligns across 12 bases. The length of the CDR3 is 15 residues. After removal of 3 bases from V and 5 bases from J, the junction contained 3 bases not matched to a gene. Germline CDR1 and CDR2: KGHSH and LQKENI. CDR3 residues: CASSPRGLAGDTQYF. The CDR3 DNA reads TGTGCCAGCTCACCTAGGGGACTAGCGGGAGATACGCAGTATTTT.

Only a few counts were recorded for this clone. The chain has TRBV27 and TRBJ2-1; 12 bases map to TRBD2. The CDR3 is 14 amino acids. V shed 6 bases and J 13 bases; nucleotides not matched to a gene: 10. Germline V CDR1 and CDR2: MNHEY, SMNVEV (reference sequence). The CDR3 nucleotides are TGTGCCAGCAGGATTGAAGGACTAGCGGGGCTCCAGTTCTTC. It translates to CASRIEGLAGLQFF.

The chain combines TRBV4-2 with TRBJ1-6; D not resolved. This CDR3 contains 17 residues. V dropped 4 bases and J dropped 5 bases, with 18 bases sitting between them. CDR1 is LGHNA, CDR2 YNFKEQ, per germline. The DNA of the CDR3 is TGTGCCAGCAGCCCTGCGGTCAGGAACTTCAATAATTCACCCCTCCACTTT. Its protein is CASSPAVRNFNNSPLHF.

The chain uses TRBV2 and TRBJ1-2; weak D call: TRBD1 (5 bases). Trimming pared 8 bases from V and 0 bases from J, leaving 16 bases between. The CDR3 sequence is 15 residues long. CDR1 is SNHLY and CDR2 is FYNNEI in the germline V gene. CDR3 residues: CASVPRTGANYGYTF. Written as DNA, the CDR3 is TGTGCCAGCGTGCCGAGAACAGGAGCTAACTATGGCTACACCTTC.

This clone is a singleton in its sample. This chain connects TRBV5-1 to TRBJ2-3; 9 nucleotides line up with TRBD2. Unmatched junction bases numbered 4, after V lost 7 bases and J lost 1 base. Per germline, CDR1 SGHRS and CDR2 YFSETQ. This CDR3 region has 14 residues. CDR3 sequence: CASSRLAGTDTQYF. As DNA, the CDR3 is TGCGCCAGCTCGAGACTAGCGGGCACAGATACGCAGTATTTT.

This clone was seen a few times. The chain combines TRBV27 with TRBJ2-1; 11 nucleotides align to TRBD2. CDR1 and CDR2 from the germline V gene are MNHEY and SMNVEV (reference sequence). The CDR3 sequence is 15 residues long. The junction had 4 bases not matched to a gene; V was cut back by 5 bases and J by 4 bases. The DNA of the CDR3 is TGTGCCAGCAGTGTAACTAGCGGGAGTTACAATGAGCAGTTCTTC. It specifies CASSVTSGSYNEQFF.

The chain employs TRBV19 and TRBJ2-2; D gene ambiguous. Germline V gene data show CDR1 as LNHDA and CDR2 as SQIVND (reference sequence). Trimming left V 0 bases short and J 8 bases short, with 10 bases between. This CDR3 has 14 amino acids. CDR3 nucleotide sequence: TGTGCCAGTAGTATAGACCCCTTTGAGGGGGAGCTGTTTTTT. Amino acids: CASSIDPFEGELFF.